This T cell receptor (beta chain) was identified in a study of cytomegalovirus exposure and HLA in healthy donors. Study-level results: 16,951 TCR beta sequences were associated with HLA alleles at 0.05 false discovery rate in a later analysis. 87-base-pair reads could not separate some V segments, including TRBV6-2 and TRBV6-3. Cytomegalovirus status, reportedly, was diagnosed with high specificity and sensitivity by the classifier.

A note on this clone: No antigen is known for it.

PCR amplification relied on 60 Vbeta primers (plus 13 Jbeta primers). Sequenced by immunoSEQ multiplex PCR; TCRdb stores in-frame clones only, minus some. The sample contains over 150,000 clones, roughly four fifths of which appear only once. The CDR3 loop spans 14 amino acids. The V segment lost 4 bases and the J segment 1 base; nucleotides outside the gene matches: 3. From germline, CDR1 is SGHRS and CDR2 YFSETQ. The sample taken for sequencing was PBMCs. The TCR comes from a man aged 45-65 years in good health and CMV-seropositive. The chain couples TRBV5-1 to TRBJ1-1; 8 nucleotides match TRBD1. CDR3 nucleotides: TGCGCCAGCAGCCGGGACAGGTCGAACACTGAAGCTTTCTTT. Encoded protein: CASSRDRSNTEAFF.